The clone carrying this T cell receptor beta chain was counted a few times. From germline, CDR1 is LGHDT and CDR2 YNNKEL (reference sequence). CDR3 length equals 16 residues. Germline trimming cut 3 bases from V and 2 bases from J; bases unmatched to any gene: 3. This specimen belongs to a study of blood T cell repertoires in COVID-19. On the study more broadly: Collection of acute and convalescent COVID-19 samples took place in the United States, Italy and Spain. PBMCs, B-cell-depleted T cells, or T cells provided the cDNA or gDNA that made up the material.

Authors' data handling: Reference gene primer amplification in the assay estimated nucleated cell counts. The data were produced by immunoSEQ multiplex PCR, yet TCRdb's version contains in-frame clones alone and is incomplete. V, J and clone size are those of that table, while D and trimming were read from the DNA. The table shows roughly 150,000 clones, with 81% occurring only once. This TCR came from a man in his 60s with active or convalescent COVID-19. Material: peripheral blood. The chain employs TRBV3-1 (or the pseudogene TRBV3-2) and TRBJ1-3; 11 bases map to TRBD1. In DNA, the CDR3 is TGTGCCAGCAGCCATTGGACAGGGGGCGCTGGAAACACCATATATTTT. Translated, it gives CASSHWTGGAGNTIYF.